This is a list of T cell receptor beta chains from one sample in a study of radiotherapy plus CTLA-4 blockade in lung cancer. Here immunoSEQ multiplex PCR was the method, and the copy in TCRdb shows in-frame clones only, minus some. This table holds about 86,000 clones, around four fifths found once. Here the sequenced sample was peripheral blood, taken from a patient treated with radiotherapy plus ipilimumab. The receptors derive from a human donor with non-small cell lung cancer who had stable disease on radiotherapy plus ipilimumab. Each CDR3 is given without its conserved first and last residue. Fields, in order: J gene, V gene, CDR3 protein.

>TRBJ2-5|TRBV7-2
ASSLLSGGQETQY
>TRBJ1-2|TRBV18
ASSPLIPNGQGAGGYT
>TRBJ2-7|TRBV7-8
ASSFPGQGAYEQY
>TRBJ2-5|TRBV30
AWSVRGAGETQY
>TRBJ2-6|TRBV7-2
ASSLGGRGLVSGANVLT
>TRBJ1-2|TRBV6-1
ASSDYGYT
>TRBJ1-5|TRBV27
ASSWSFDSNQPQH
>TRBJ1-4|TRBV2
ASNRRGGPNEKLF
>TRBJ2-3|TRBV2
ASSPSGKNTDTQY
>TRBJ2-1|TRBV27
ASSFLDAGNEQF
>TRBJ1-2|TRBV5-1
ASREGQGLVANYGYT
>TRBJ2-7|TRBV15
ATSAGLAYEQY
>TRBJ1-5|TRBV28
ASTYSPRPGDNQPQH
>TRBJ1-2|TRBV2
ASSNPGNLGGYT
>TRBJ2-3|TRBV5-1
ASSTQGTDTQY
>TRBJ2-6|TRBV6-1
ASSVLLAVTIGANVLT
>TRBJ2-5|TRBV2
ASSLQETQY
>-|TRBV6-1
ASSETVISSALGGAYEQY
>TRBJ1-4|TRBV30
AWSVQGSQKLF
>TRBJ1-5|TRBV2
ASSSTGFDQPQH
>TRBJ1-5|TRBV9
ASSLLKVYSNQPQH
>TRBJ2-7|TRBV28
ASSSVREQY
>TRBJ2-3|TRBV5-1
ASSLGLAGMDTQY
>TRBJ2-5|TRBV9
ASSVATGGETQY
>TRBJ2-5|TRBV13
ASSLGDLGETQY
>TRBJ2-5|TRBV6-1
ASSTFSGDQETQY
>TRBJ2-1|TRBV18
ASSPTPTLSSYNEQF
>TRBJ1-6|TRBV28
ASSLASSYNSPLH